The 14 T cell receptor beta chains reported below all come from one sample, sequenced in a study of early T cells in non-severe SARS-CoV-2 infection. In TCRdb, the 5' RACE reads were re-called with MiXCR into one record per CDR3 protein. Of tens of thousands of distinct CDR3 sequences in the sample, approximately 9.9% were seen once. The sample taken for sequencing was whole blood. Receptor source: an adult who was a healthcare worker with PCR-confirmed SARS-CoV-2 infection or an uninfected control (not recorded which).

This clonotype was recorded once. Germline is not matched at one junction end, which may reflect a read error. The chain employs TRBV30 and TRBJ1-4, with 7 bases aligning to TRBD1. The CDR3 extends over 14 amino acids. Per the germline V gene, CDR1 is GTSNPN and CDR2 is SVGIG (reference sequence). The CDR3 loop reads CAWSVWDSNEILFF. CDR3 DNA sequence: TGTGCCTGGAGTGTCTGGGACAGCAATGAAATACTGTTTTTT.

This clonotype was counted many times. The V gene is TRBV5-1, the J gene TRBJ2-1; D not certain. This CDR3 has 14 amino acids. Germline V gives CDR1 SGHRS, CDR2 YFSETQ. V gave up 0 bases and J gave up 6 bases, with 10 bases separating them. The CDR3 loop reads CASSLEGAGNEQFF. As DNA, the CDR3 is TGCGCCAGCAGCTTGGAAGGCGCAGGCAATGAGCAGTTCTTC.

Turning to this clonotype: An end of the junction differs from the germline gene, which may be a read error. The chain links TRBV11-3 to TRBJ2-1; D is unclear. The CDR3 runs to 13 residues. The V gene's germline CDR1 is SGHNT and CDR2 YENEEA. DNA of the CDR3: TGTGCCAGCAGTCCCCGACGGAGCAATGAGCAGCTCTTC. Translating gives CASSPRRSNEQLF.

The sample holds many counts of this clonotype. V gene TRBV5-4 combines with J gene TRBJ2-5; TRBD2 aligns across 7 bases. This CDR3 spans 16 amino acids. In germline, CDR1 is SGHNT, CDR2 YYREEE (reference sequence). J lost 1 base, V lost 4 bases, and 10 bases had no gene match. The CDR3 protein is CASSPGSGAFQETQYF. In DNA form, the CDR3 reads TGTGCCAGCAGCCCTGGGAGCGGGGCCTTCCAAGAGACCCAGTACTTC.

In this sample, this clonotype turned up many times. The chain employs TRBV7-8 and TRBJ1-2, with 8 bases lining up with TRBD1. Germline V lookup: CDR1 SGHVS, CDR2 FQNEAQ. With V trimmed by 5 bases and J by 8 bases, 7 bases remained unmatched. The length of the CDR3 is 13 residues. CDR3 sequence (DNA): TGTGCCAGCAGCACGGACAGGGATGGCGGCTACACCTTC. It specifies CASSTDRDGGYTF.

In its sample, this clonotype was seen many times. V usage is TRBV18 and J usage is TRBJ1-1, with TRBD1 identical over 7 bases. CDR1 KGHSH and CDR2 LQKENI come from the germline V gene. This CDR3 is 14 amino acids long. The junction had 7 bases not matched to a gene; V was cut back by 3 bases and J by 6 bases. The CDR3 region has the DNA TGTGCCAGCTCACCGGGTGGCGGACAGGCTGAAGCTTTCTTT. Translation gives CASSPGGGQAEAFF.

This clonotype was seen more than once but under ten times. The chain joins TRBV6-6 to TRBJ1-5; the D gene is possibly TRBD1 (5 bases). CDR3 size: 13 residues. V lost 3 bases to trimming and J lost 7 bases, with 10 bases between them. Germline CDR1 and CDR2: MNHNY and SVGAGI (reference sequence). The CDR3 DNA follows: TGTGCCAGCAGTTATGGGGGGTGGCAGCCCCAGCATTTT. This encodes CASSYGGWQPQHF.

At least ten counts were recorded for this clonotype. This sequence joins TRBV15 and TRBJ2-2; D gene unclear. Germline assignment: CDR1 LNHNV and CDR2 YYDKDF (reference sequence). V lost 1 base, J lost 3 bases, and 6 bases lay in between. The CDR3 is 14 residues long. The CDR3 protein is CATSRAGDTGELFF. In nucleotides, the CDR3 is TGTGCCACCAGCAGAGCGGGCGACACCGGGGAGCTGTTTTTT.

This clonotype was recorded at least ten times. The CDR3 DNA reads TGTGCCGTCCGGATAGCGGGGGGCTCAGATACGCAGTATTTT. Encoded protein: CAVRIAGGSDTQYF. The chain carries TRBV6-6 and TRBJ2-3, with 10 positions matching TRBD2. Germline CDR1 MNHNY, CDR2 SVGAGI (reference sequence). The CDR3 contains 14 residues. V was pared by 11 bases and J by 4 bases, with 9 bases of the junction left unmatched.

The chain carries TRBV4-2 and TRBJ1-1, with unresolved D. The CDR3 consists of 13 residues. CDR1 is LGHNA, CDR2 YNFKEQ, per germline. Trimming pared 2 bases from V and 1 base from J, leaving 5 bases between. This chain's CDR3 is CASSQQWNTEAFF. CDR3 bases: TGTGCCAGCAGCCAACAGTGGAACACTGAAGCTTTCTTT.

This clonotype has a handful of counts. Germline is not matched at one junction end, which may reflect a read error. The chain links TRBV20-1 to TRBJ2-6; D not certain. The germline gives CDR1 DFQATT, CDR2 SNEGSKA (reference sequence). The CDR3 is 16 amino acids. The CDR3 nucleotides are TGCAGTGCGAGAGGAGCTCTACTCTCTGGGGCCAACGTCCTGACTTTC. Its translation: CSARGALLSGANVLTF.

This clonotype was picked up many times. This sequence joins TRBV4-1 and TRBJ1-5; D unresolved. V was pared by 0 bases and J by 6 bases, with 6 bases between. Germline V lookup: CDR1 MGHRA, CDR2 YSYEKL. The CDR3 spans 13 residues. CDR3 in amino acids: CASSQEWVQPQHF. The CDR3 bases are TGCGCCAGCAGCCAAGAGTGGGTTCAGCCCCAGCATTTT.

The CDR3: CSAGSGEETQYF. The DNA of the CDR3 is TGCAGTGCTGGTAGCGGGGAGGAGACCCAGTACTTC. V is TRBV20-1 and J is TRBJ2-5; 8 bases agree with TRBD2. CDR1 DFQATT and CDR2 SNEGSKA come from the germline V gene (reference sequence). This CDR3 region has 12 residues. After removal of 5 bases from V and 5 bases from J, the junction contained 4 bases not matched to a gene.

This clonotype has at least ten counts. The CDR3 region has the DNA TGTGCCAGCTCCCCAGGGAGAATAATTGATCAGCCCCAGCATTTT. It translates to CASSPGRIIDQPQHF. The chain uses TRBV18 and TRBJ1-5; a weak D match, TRBD1 (5 bases). The CDR3 runs to 15 residues. From germline, CDR1 is KGHSH and CDR2 LQKENI. V was clipped by 6 bases and J by 5 bases, with 17 bases between them.